This T cell receptor beta chain was identified during a study of early T cells in non-severe SARS-CoV-2 infection (dated by TCRdb to about 2021). Background for the entire study: Because TCR sequencing relied on bulk RNA taken from unsorted whole blood, pairing of alpha and beta chains was not possible.

The library was obtained by 5' RACE. These reads were obtained on a NextSeq 500. To correct for sequencing error and PCR bias, the TCR library protocol tagged individual cDNA molecules with unique molecular identifiers. Sequencing covered both TCR alpha and beta chains, and within each sample the abundances of alpha and beta sequences were tightly co-correlated. The authors processed their data as follows. Decombinator V4 was used to annotate the V gene, J gene and CDR3 of the TCR sequences. Expanded TCRs were defined as changing significantly between any two time points under a Poisson model with p below 0.0001. TCR abundances were normalised to the total number of TCRs sequenced in each sample and reported as counts per million. TRAV1-2 paired with TRAJ12, TRAJ20 or TRAJ33 defined MAIT TCRs, while TRAV10 paired with TRAJ18 defined iNKT TCRs. VDJdb, accessed on 1 November 2021, was searched for TCRs annotated for CMV, EBV and SARS-CoV-2, and TCRs annotated for more than one antigen were excluded. TCRdb reran the public reads through fastp at Q25 and MiXCR, keeping productive beta chains. Rows matching on CDR3 protein sequence are summarized as one entry with the most common DNA and genes. For this entry, the V and J calls and clone size follow TCRdb and not the study's own pipeline. The sample table contains roughly 81,000 distinct CDR3 sequences; only one count was recorded for about 12% of them. The ten largest clones capture about 2.7% of the sample.

General study outcomes and caveats: VDJdb matching was skewed toward anti-spike CD8 responses, so virus-specific expansions were likely underestimated and private and CD4 specificities were missed.

The CDR3 runs 14 residues from the cysteine to the phenylalanine. Only the CDR3 region is kept as DNA, spanning 42 bases read in frame from base 1. CDR1 and CDR2, looked up from the germline V gene, are MDHEN and SYDVKM. Clipping removes 9 bases from V and 11 bases from J, with 17 as the unmatched junction base count. A case-control design nested within a healthcare worker cohort in London, UK, was used, with weekly nasopharyngeal swab PCR tests and blood sampling performed. Between 23 and 31 March 2020, the week of the UK lockdown, healthcare workers were enrolled and then followed up weekly for as long as 16 weeks. Turning to this clonotype: The target of this receptor is not known. Per-base quality was not reported, and no clone a single base away is much larger than it.

The rearrangement joined TRBV28 to TRBJ2-7, with TRBD1 identical over 9 junction bases. This TCR was sampled from an adult who was a healthcare worker with PCR-confirmed SARS-CoV-2 infection or an uninfected control (not recorded which). Sequenced sample: whole blood. The nucleotide sequence reads as follows: TGTGCCAGTGCTGCACCGGGACAGGGCCCGCTGGAGTACTTC. This encodes CASAAPGQGPLEYF.